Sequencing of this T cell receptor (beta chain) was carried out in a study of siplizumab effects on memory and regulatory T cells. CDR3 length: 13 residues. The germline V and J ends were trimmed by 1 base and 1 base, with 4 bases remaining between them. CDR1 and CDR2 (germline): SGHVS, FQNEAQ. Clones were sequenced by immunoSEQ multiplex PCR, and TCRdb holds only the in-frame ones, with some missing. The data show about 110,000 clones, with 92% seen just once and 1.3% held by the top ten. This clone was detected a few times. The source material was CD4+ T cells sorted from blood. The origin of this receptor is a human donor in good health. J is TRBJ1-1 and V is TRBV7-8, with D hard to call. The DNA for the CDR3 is TGTGCCAGCAGCTTAGAGGGGAACACTGAAGCTTTCTTT. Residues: CASSLEGNTEAFF.